The 14 T cell receptor beta chains listed next were all sequenced from one sample in a study of blood T cell repertoires in COVID-19. Assay: immunoSEQ multiplex PCR; the TCRdb copy retains only in-frame clones and omits some. The sample includes 150,000 or so clones, roughly 88% seen only once; the top ten take 2.5% to 3.5%. The sample comprised peripheral blood. All receptors come from a woman aged 55-69 years with acute or convalescent COVID-19.

The rearrangement links TRBV28 to TRBJ2-7; D gene unclear. The CDR3 has 13 residues. V shed 2 bases and J shed 3 bases, with 8 bases lying between them. Germline CDR1 is MDHEN and CDR2 is SYDVKM. The CDR3 DNA sequence: TGTGCCAGCAGTTTACCCCCTCTCTACGAGCAGTACTTC. It is translated as CASSLPPLYEQYF. Supplemented by reference TRBV28 and TRBJ2-7, the full variable domain reads DVKVTQSSRYLVKRTGEKVFLECVQDMDHENMFWYRQDPGLGLRLIYFSYDVKMKEKGDIPEGYSVSREKKERFSLILESASTNQTSMYLCASSLPPLYEQYFGPGTRLTVT.

This clone appeared a single time. The gene calls are TRBV5-1 and TRBJ1-1; D unresolved. The CDR3 is 15 residues long. Trimming shortened V by 1 base and J by 1 base, and 11 bases separated the two germline ends. Germline loops: CDR1 SGHRS, CDR2 YFSETQ. The CDR3 DNA reads TGCGCCAGCAGCTTGTATGGGGAGGGGAACACTGAAGCTTTCTTT. As protein: CASSLYGEGNTEAFF.

CDR3 residues: CASRESRAYEQYF. The CDR3 bases are TGTGCCAGCAGGGAGTCCAGGGCCTACGAGCAGTACTTC. The V gene is TRBV6-5, the J gene TRBJ2-7, with D possibly being TRBD1 (5 bases). From germline, CDR1 is MNHEY and CDR2 SVGAGI. V lost 6 bases and J lost 2, with 11 bases in between. The CDR3 totals 13 residues.

The chain employs TRBV7-2 and TRBJ2-5; D gene unclear. V was trimmed by 6 bases and J by 1 base, leaving 12 bases between them. CDR3 size: 14 residues. CDR1 SGHTA and CDR2 FQGNSA come from the germline V gene. This CDR3 reads CASRYSSLQETQYF. CDR3 coding DNA: TGTGCCAGCAGATACAGTTCCCTCCAAGAGACCCAGTACTTC.

The genes are TRBV5-1 and TRBJ1-3; TRBD1 matches 7 bases. This CDR3 contains 14 residues. Per the germline V gene, CDR1 is SGHRS and CDR2 is YFSETQ. Germline trimming cut 3 bases from V and 4 bases from J; bases unmatched to any gene: 4. CDR3 nucleotide sequence: TGCGCCAGCAGCTCCGGGACAGCGGGAAACACCATATATTTT. Translated, it gives CASSSGTAGNTIYF. Full variable domain (rest looked up from reference TRBV5-1 and TRBJ1-3): KAGVTQTPRYLIKTRGQQVTLSCSPISGHRSVSWYQQTPGQGLQFLFEYFSETQRNKGNFPGRFSGRQFSNSRSEMNVSTLELGDSALYLCASSSGTAGNTIYFGEGSWLTVV.

The V and J genes are TRBV4-1 and TRBJ2-7; 9 nucleotides line up with TRBD2. The CDR3 length is 16 residues. Germline V gives CDR1 MGHRA, CDR2 YSYEKL. V shed 4 bases and J 2 bases; nucleotides not matched to a gene: 9. The DNA for the CDR3 is TGCGCCAGCAGCCCCACGTGGAGCGGGGGGCCCTACGAGCAGTACTTC. Translating it yields CASSPTWSGGPYEQYF.

V usage is TRBV7-2 and J usage is TRBJ1-2; D is ambiguous. Germline-derived CDR1 and CDR2 are SGHTA and FQGNSA. V dropped 1 base and J dropped 0 bases, with 15 bases sitting between them. The CDR3 contains 17 residues. In nucleotides, the CDR3 is TGTGCCAGCAGCTTAGTCGGTGCAGGCGCAGCTAACTATGGCTACACCTTC. It codes for CASSLVGAGAANYGYTF.

The chain couples TRBV5-6 to TRBJ2-7; TRBD1 agrees at 11 bases. Germline V gene sequence: CDR1 SGHDT, CDR2 YYEEEE. Trimming took 4 bases from V and 1 from J; bases not matched to a gene: 4. This CDR3 has 15 amino acids. CDR3 sequence reads: CASSRDRGMSYEQYF. CDR3 in DNA: TGTGCCAGCAGCCGGGACAGGGGGATGTCCTACGAGCAGTACTTC.

The chain uses TRBV28 and TRBJ2-3; 7 bases agree with TRBD1. V was clipped by 5 bases and J by 8 bases; unmatched bases: 10. Germline CDR1 is MDHEN and CDR2 is SYDVKM. This CDR3 comprises 14 residues. The CDR3 nucleotides read TGTGCCAGCAGTAGAACAGGGGATTGGGGTACGCAGTATTTT. Its protein product is CASSRTGDWGTQYF.

The chain combines TRBV6-2 or TRBV6-3 with TRBJ1-5, with D unclear. With 1 base removed from V and 5 bases from J, the gap between germline ends came to 9 bases. Germline CDR1 and CDR2: MNHEY and SVGEGT. This CDR3 is 14 amino acids long. The CDR3 region has the DNA TGTGCCAGCAGTTACTTGAGGGTGGATCAGCCCCAGCATTTT. Protein: CASSYLRVDQPQHF.

The chain is built from TRBV5-1 and TRBJ2-2, with 7 nucleotides matching TRBD2. CDR1 and CDR2 (germline): SGHRS, YFSETQ. The trim removed 2 bases at V and 6 bases at J, leaving 7 bases unmatched. This CDR3 spans 15 amino acids. The CDR3 DNA is TGCGCCAGCAGCTTTCGAGGGGAGGGTGCCGGGGAGCTGTTTTTT. The encoded protein is CASSFRGEGAGELFF.

The chain employs TRBV5-6 and TRBJ1-4; TRBD1 matches at 10 bases. J gave up 6 bases and V 2 bases, and 4 bases lay outside the gene matches. The CDR3 consists of 15 residues. The germline gives CDR1 SGHDT, CDR2 YYEEEE. The CDR3 reads CASSFVGQGYEKLFF. The CDR3 bases are TGTGCCAGCAGCTTTGTGGGACAGGGGTATGAAAAACTGTTTTTT.

CDR3 sequence reads: CASSLFRDISGELFF. In DNA form, the CDR3 reads TGTGCCAGCAGCTTGTTCCGGGACATCTCCGGGGAGCTGTTTTTT. V usage is TRBV7-2 and J usage is TRBJ2-2; tentatively, D is TRBD1 (6 bases). Trimming pared 3 bases from V and 6 bases from J, leaving 14 bases between. This CDR3 spans 15 amino acids. The germline V gene encodes CDR1 SGHTA and CDR2 FQGNSA.

The chain employs TRBV11-2 and TRBJ1-2; a weak D match, TRBD1 (6 bases). The CDR3 sequence is 14 residues long. Trimming took off 6 bases at V and 1 base at J, with 12 bases between the two ends. In germline, CDR1 is SGHAT, CDR2 FQNNGV. This CDR3 is CASSRTGFNYGYTF. The CDR3 bases are TGTGCCAGCAGTCGAACAGGGTTTAACTATGGCTACACCTTC.